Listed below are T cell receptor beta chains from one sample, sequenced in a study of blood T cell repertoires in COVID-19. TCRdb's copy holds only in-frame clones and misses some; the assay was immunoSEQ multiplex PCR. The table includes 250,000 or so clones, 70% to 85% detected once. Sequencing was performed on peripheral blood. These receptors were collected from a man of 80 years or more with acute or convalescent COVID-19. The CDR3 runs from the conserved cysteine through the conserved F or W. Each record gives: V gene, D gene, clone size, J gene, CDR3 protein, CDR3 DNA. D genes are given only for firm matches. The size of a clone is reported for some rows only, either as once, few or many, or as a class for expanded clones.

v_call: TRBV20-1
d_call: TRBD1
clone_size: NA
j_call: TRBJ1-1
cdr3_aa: CSTGANTEAFF
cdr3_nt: TGCAGTACAGGGGCCAACACTGAAGCTTTCTTT

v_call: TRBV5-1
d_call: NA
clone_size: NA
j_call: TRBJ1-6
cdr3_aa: CASSLALKQFGSPLHF
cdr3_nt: TGCGCCAGCAGCTTGGCCTTAAAACAGTTTGGATCACCCCTCCACTTT

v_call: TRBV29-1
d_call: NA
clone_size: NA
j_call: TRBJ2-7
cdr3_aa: CSVVVGQGGPYEQYF
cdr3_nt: TGCAGCGTTGTGGTAGGGCAGGGTGGCCCCTACGAGCAGTACTTC

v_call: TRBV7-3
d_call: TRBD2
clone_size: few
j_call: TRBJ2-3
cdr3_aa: CASSRKGAGGPDTQYF
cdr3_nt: TGTGCCAGCAGCCGAAAGGGGGCGGGAGGGCCAGATACGCAGTATTTT

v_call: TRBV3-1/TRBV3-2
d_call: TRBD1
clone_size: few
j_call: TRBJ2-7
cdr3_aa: CASSQGTGAPYEQYF
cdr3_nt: TGTGCCAGCAGCCAAGGGACAGGGGCCCCCTACGAGCAGTACTTC

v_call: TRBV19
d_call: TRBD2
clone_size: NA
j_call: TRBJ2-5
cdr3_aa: CASSMGLAEPETQYF
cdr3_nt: TGTGCCAGTAGTATGGGACTAGCGGAACCGGAGACCCAGTACTTC

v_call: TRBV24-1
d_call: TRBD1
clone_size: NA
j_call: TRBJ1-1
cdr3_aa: CATSGQGYTEAFF
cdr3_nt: TGTGCCACCAGCGGACAGGGCTACACTGAAGCTTTCTTT

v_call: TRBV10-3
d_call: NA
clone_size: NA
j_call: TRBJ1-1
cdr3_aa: CAISESGALGTEAFF
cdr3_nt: TGTGCCATCAGTGAGTCGGGGGCCTTGGGCACTGAAGCTTTCTTT

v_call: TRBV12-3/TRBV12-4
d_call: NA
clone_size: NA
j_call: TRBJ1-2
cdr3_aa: CASSSSVNYGYTF
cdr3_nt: TGTGCCAGCAGTTCGTCTGTTAACTATGGCTACACCTTC

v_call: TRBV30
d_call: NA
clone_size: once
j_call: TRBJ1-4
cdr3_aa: CAWAPRQGTNEKLFF
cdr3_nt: TGTGCCTGGGCCCCCCGCCAGGGTACTAATGAAAAACTGTTTTTT

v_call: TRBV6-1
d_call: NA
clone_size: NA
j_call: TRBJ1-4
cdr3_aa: CASSEAGRGVREKLFF
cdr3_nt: TGTGCCAGCAGTGAAGCGGGTCGGGGGGTTCGGGAAAAACTGTTTTTT

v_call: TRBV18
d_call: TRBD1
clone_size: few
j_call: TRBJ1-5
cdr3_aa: CASSPEGQGGQPQHF
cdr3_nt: TGTGCCAGCTCACCAGAAGGACAGGGCGGCCAGCCCCAGCATTTT

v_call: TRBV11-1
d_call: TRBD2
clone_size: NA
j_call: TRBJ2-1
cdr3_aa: CASSNLAGGAYNEQFF
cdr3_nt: TGTGCCAGCAGTAACCTAGCCGGGGGGGCCTACAATGAGCAGTTCTTC

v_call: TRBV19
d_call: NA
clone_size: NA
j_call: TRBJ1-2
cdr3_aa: CASSPVAGFGYTF
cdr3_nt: TGTGCCAGTAGTCCCGTTGCAGGGTTTGGCTACACCTTC

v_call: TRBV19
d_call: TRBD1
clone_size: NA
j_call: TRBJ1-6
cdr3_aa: CASLRTGEYNSPLHF
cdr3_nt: TGTGCCAGCCTCCGGACAGGCGAATATAATTCACCCCTCCACTTT

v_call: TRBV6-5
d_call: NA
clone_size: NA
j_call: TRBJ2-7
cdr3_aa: CASSYSGGSYEQYF
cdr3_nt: TGTGCCAGCAGTTACTCAGGGGGCTCCTACGAGCAGTACTTC

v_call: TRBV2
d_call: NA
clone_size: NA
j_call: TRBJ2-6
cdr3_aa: CASSLYGANVLTF
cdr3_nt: TGTGCCAGCAGTCTTTATGGGGCCAACGTCCTGACTTTC

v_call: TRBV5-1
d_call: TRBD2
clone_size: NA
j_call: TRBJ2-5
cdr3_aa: CASSSGIAGGGQETQYF
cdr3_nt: TGCGCCAGCTCCTCGGGTATAGCGGGAGGGGGCCAAGAGACCCAGTACTTC

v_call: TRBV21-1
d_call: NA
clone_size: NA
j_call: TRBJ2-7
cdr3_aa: CATSQEPDRDSYEQYF
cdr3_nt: TGTGCCACCAGCCAAGAGCCCGACAGGGACTCCTACGAGCAGTACTTC

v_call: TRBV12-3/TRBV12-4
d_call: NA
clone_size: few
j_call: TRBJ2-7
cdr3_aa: CASSLGTNYEQYF
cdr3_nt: TGTGCCAGCAGTTTAGGGACTAACTACGAGCAGTACTTC

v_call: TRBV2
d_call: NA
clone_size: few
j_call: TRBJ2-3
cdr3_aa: CASSLQGNPTDTQYF
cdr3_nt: TGTGCCAGCAGCCTACAGGGTAATCCCACAGATACGCAGTATTTT

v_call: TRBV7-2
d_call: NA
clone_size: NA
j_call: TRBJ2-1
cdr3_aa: CASSLAPPGVQFF
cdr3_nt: TGTGCCAGCAGCTTAGCCCCTCCCGGGGTGCAGTTCTTC

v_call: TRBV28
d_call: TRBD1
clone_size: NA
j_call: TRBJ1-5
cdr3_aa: CASSFRAGGHSNQPQHF
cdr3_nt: TGTGCCAGCAGTTTTCGGGCAGGGGGTCATAGCAATCAGCCCCAGCATTTT

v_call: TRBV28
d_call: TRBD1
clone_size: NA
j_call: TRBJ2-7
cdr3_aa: CASSRGGQVDPYEQYF
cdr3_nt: TGTGCCAGCAGTCGTGGGGGACAGGTTGATCCCTACGAGCAGTACTTC

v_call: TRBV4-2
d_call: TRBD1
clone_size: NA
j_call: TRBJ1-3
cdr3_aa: CASSQPTGTGVSGNTIYF
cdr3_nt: TGTGCCAGCAGCCAACCTACCGGGACAGGGGTCTCTGGAAACACCATATATTTT

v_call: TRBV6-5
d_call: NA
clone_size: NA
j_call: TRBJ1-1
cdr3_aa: CASSYLRGNTEAFF
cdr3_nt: TGTGCCAGCAGTTACCTCCGGGGGAACACTGAAGCTTTCTTT

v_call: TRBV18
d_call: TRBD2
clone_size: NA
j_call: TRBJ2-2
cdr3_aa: CASSPLGLGAKTGELFF
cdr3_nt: TGTGCCAGCTCACCACTGGGACTAGGAGCCAAAACCGGGGAGCTGTTTTTT

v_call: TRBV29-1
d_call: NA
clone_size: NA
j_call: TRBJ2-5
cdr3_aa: CSVERDSRETQYF
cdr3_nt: TGCAGCGTTGAACGAGACAGCAGAGAGACCCAGTACTTC

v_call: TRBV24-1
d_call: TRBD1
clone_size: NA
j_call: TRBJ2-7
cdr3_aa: CATSPSPGQGVLYEQYF
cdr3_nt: TGTGCCACCAGCCCCAGTCCGGGACAGGGGGTTCTTTACGAGCAGTACTTC

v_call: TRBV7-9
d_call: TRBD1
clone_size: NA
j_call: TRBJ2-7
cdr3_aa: CASSPGTGGTYEQYF
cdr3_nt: TGTGCCAGCAGCCCTGGGACAGGGGGGACCTACGAGCAGTACTTC

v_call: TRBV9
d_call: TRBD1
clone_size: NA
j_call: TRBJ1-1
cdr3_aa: CASSVGTGRLTTEAFF
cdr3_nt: TGTGCCAGCAGCGTTGGGACAGGGAGGTTAACAACTGAAGCTTTCTTT